This T cell receptor (beta chain) was captured in a study of T cells in localized non-small cell lung cancer. Libraries were prepared by immunoSEQ multiplex PCR; TCRdb keeps only in-frame clonotypes and omits some of them. The table lists about 82,000 clones, around 82% of them singletons. This CDR3 has 13 amino acids. Germline assignment: CDR1 MNHEY and CDR2 SMNVEV (reference sequence). With 5 bases clipped from V and 5 bases from J, the junction kept 3 bases outside the gene matches. Notes on this clone: The antigen is undetermined.

Study-level results: Paired adjacent lung recovered a median approximately 57 of the top 100 tumor clones. Uninvolved adjacent lung had higher T cell clonality than tumor and all other tissues.

The chain employs TRBV27 and TRBJ1-5; 7 bases are a match to TRBD1. The sequences come from PBMCs, collected before any cancer treatment. The source is a man aged 35 to 69 with stage II squamous cell lung carcinoma. The CDR3 bases are TGTGCCAGCAGTCCGACAGGGTATCAGCCCCAGCATTTT. Translated: CASSPTGYQPQHF.